This T cell receptor (beta chain) was sequenced for a study of blood T cells in healthy people across ages (dated by TCRdb to between 2014 and 2017). Study-level background: In model experiments, template switching captured about one uniquely barcoded TCR beta cDNA molecule for every two T cells. The study measured age-related changes in TCR beta repertoire diversity using deep sequencing normalized with unique cDNA molecular identifiers. Four age groups were formed from the donors: young (average approximately 15 years), middle-aged (around 37), aged (62) and long-lived (about 80). To avoid experimental bias, donors of different ages were spread randomly across the sequencing lanes. Two additional independent replicas of 1 million unique cDNA reads from the same blood draw were analyzed for two donors (one aged 18 to 30 and one aged 80 or older).

This clonotype was found many times. Which antigen it targets is not known. No much larger clone is present one base from it, and per-base qualities are unavailable. Overall study results and their limits: As age increased, observed TCR beta diversity per million T cells dropped in a roughly linear way, and a significant reduction was already evident by age roughly 36. Observed TCR beta diversity correlated strongly with the percentage of naive T cells measured by flow cytometry. The long-lived group showed more naive CD4+ T cells, fewer expanded clones and increased TCR diversity than the aged group, suggesting age selection. Estimates of total diversity based on one million sequenced T cells were regarded as lower bounds and as underestimates. Since profiling was done on bulk unsorted PBMCs, naive and antigen-experienced compartments could not be conclusively compared. The CMV infection status of donors was not known, potentially confounding age-related changes in expanded clonotypes.

The approximately 41 donors, aged about 6 to 100 years, were systemically healthy Caucasian individuals from Russia. Ten milliliters of peripheral blood were collected from each donor into EDTA-treated Vacutainer tubes. Ficoll-Paque density-gradient centrifugation was used to isolate PBMCs, with at least 7 million obtained per sample. Trizol reagent was used to extract total RNA from PBMCs, with at least 5.5 micrograms per sample. For every donor, an aliquot of PBMCs went through flow cytometry to measure the percentages of naive CD45RAhigh/CD27high T cells. Receptor amplification or capture employed 5' RACE. The sequencing machine was an Illumina HiSeq 2500. A second PCR of about 7 to 12 cycles was run with a J-beta primer mix and a sample-barcoded 5' primer. A template-switch 5' adaptor carrying 12 random nucleotides introduced a unique molecular identifier onto each TCR beta cDNA molecule. Each sample yielded at least 3 million CDR3-containing paired-end reads. The Mint cDNA synthesis kit, primed by a TRBC-specific oligonucleotide, was used to synthesize first-strand cDNA from all RNA. Following uracil-DNA glycosylase treatment, a first 18-cycle PCR with universal primers M1SS and BC2_uni_R was performed on all cDNA. In the paper's pipeline: For normalization, 1 million high-quality reads were randomly selected from each sample, with every read carrying a distinct molecular identifier. Reads sharing molecular identifiers were discarded rather than binned into consensus sequences. MiTCR, set to a Q25 quality threshold and the strictest error-elimination algorithm, was used for CDR3 identification, clonotype clustering and error correction. A nonparametric unseen species model using Euler transformation provided a lower-bound estimate of total TCR beta diversity. Using fastp trimming at Q25 and MiXCR clonotype assembly, TCRdb reanalyzed the public sequencing data and kept in-frame beta chains. Identical CDR3 protein sequences are pooled into one entry, listed with their most common genes and DNA. The V and J calls here are based on TCRdb, not the publication. Present in this sample are 550,000 to 600,000 distinct CDR3 sequences, around half of which were seen just once. 20% to 25% of the sample is held by the ten biggest clonotypes.

The CDR1 and CDR2 encoded by the germline V gene are MNHNS and SASEGT. V is cut back by 4 bases and J by 5 bases, with 6 bases in the junction unmatched. The CDR3, from cysteine to phenylalanine, totals 15 residues. CDR3 DNA is the only sequence kept; it has 45 bases, read in frame from the first base. The sequenced material came from blood. The clonotype was recovered from a man aged 80 or over in good health. The rearrangement combines TRBV6-1 with TRBJ2-1, and 9 junction bases match TRBD2. This receptor has the CDR3 CASSALAGPHNEQFF. The DNA sequence follows: TGTGCCAGCAGTGCGCTAGCGGGACCCCACAATGAGCAGTTCTTC.